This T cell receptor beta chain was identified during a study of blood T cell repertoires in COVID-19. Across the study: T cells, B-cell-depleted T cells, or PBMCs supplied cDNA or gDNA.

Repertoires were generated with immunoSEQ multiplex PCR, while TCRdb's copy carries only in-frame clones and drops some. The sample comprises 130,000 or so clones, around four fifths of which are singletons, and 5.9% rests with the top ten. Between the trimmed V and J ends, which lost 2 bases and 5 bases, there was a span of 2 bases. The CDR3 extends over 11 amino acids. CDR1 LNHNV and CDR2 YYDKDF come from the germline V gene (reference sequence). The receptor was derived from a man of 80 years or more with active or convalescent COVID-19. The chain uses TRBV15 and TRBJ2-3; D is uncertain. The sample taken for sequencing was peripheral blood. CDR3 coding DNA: TGTGCCACCAGCAGACTAGATACGCAGTATTTT. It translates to CATSRLDTQYF.